The TCR beta chain under discussion was sequenced for a study of beta chain features in type 1 diabetes. Whole-study findings and limits: Unsettled here was the matter of whether HLA type influences TCRB rearrangement. Insertions were fewer and deletions more numerous at VDJ junctions in type 1 diabetes patients. Among patients with Type 1 diabetes, TCRB CDR3s were moderately but significantly shorter in every one of the four CD4+ subsets.

A few counts support this clone. Its antigen remains unidentified. Of the isolated RNA, all was reverse transcribed, and so the sequenced material was expressed TCRB transcripts. Only in-frame clones appear in the TCRdb table, and some are missing; sequencing was by immunoSEQ multiplex PCR. Found here are hundreds of thousands of clones, roughly 12% of them singletons; the top ten hold 0.0095% to 0.013%. Sorting gave populations that all exceeded 98% purity. The CDR3 has 13 residues. Per germline, CDR1 SQVTM and CDR2 ANQGSEA. Germline trimming cut 7 bases from V and 7 bases from J; bases unmatched to any gene: 5.

The sample comprised naive CD4+ T cells from blood. V is TRBV29-1 and J is TRBJ1-6, with 9 bases matching TRBD1. The source is a woman between 18 and 29 years old with type 1 diabetes. The CDR3 region is CSARDRENSPLHF. The CDR3 coding sequence is TGCAGCGCTAGGGACAGGGAAAATTCACCCCTCCACTTT.